This passage covers 19 T cell receptor beta chains from one sample sequenced in a study of blood T cell repertoires in COVID-19. Here immunoSEQ multiplex PCR was the method, and the copy in TCRdb shows in-frame clones only, minus some. The data hold about 140,000 clones, with roughly 86% observed a single time. Sequenced input: peripheral blood. The receptors stem from a man aged 45 to 65 with active or convalescent COVID-19.

The genes are TRBV13 and TRBJ2-1; 9 bases line up with TRBD1. This CDR3 has 16 amino acids. Germline CDR1 is PRHDT and CDR2 is FYEKMQ (reference sequence). The V gene end was trimmed by 1 base and the J gene end by 4 bases; junction bases not matched to a gene: 5. The DNA of the CDR3 is TGTGCCAGCAGCTTAGTGGGACAGGGTGCATACAATGAGCAGTTCTTC. Translating gives CASSLVGQGAYNEQFF. The whole variable domain, filled in from reference TRBV13 and TRBJ2-1, reads AAGVIQSPRHLIKEKRETATLKCYPIPRHDTVYWYQQGPGQDPQFLISFYEKMQSDKGSIPDRFSAQQFSDYHSELNMSSLELGDSALYFCASSLVGQGAYNEQFFGPGTRLTVL.

V gene TRBV27 combines with J gene TRBJ1-2; 9 nucleotides match TRBD1. The germline V gene encodes CDR1 MNHEY and CDR2 SMNVEV (reference sequence). The CDR3 runs to 15 residues. The trim removed 4 bases at V and 7 bases at J, leaving 10 bases unmatched. The CDR3 loop is CASSSRTGALGGYTF. The CDR3 DNA sequence: TGTGCCAGCAGTTCCCGGACAGGGGCCTTAGGTGGCTACACCTTC.

The chain joins TRBV25-1 to TRBJ2-1; the match to TRBD1 covers 8 bases. The CDR3 is 14 residues long. Losses at the gene ends were 5 bases for V and 9 bases for J; bases not matched to a gene: 9. CDR1 MGHDK and CDR2 SYGVNS come from the germline V gene. Written as DNA, the CDR3 is TGTGCCAGCAGTACGACAGGGGAACAGGCTGAGCAGTTCTTC. This gives the protein CASSTTGEQAEQFF. The full variable domain, in which reference TRBV25-1 and TRBJ2-1 provide the parts outside the CDR3, is EADIYQTPRYLVIGTGKKITLECSQTMGHDKMYWYQQDPGMELHLIHYSYGVNSTEKGDLSSESTVSRIRTEHFPLTLESARPSHTSQYLCASSTTGEQAEQFFGPGTRLTVL.

V usage is TRBV5-1 and J usage is TRBJ1-2; D may be TRBD1 (6 bases). V was trimmed by 2 bases and J by 7 bases, leaving 12 bases between them. The germline CDR1 and CDR2 sequences are SGHRS and YFSETQ. CDR3 length equals 13 residues. In nucleotides, the CDR3 is TGCGCCAGCAGCTTAGGCAGGGGAAGTGGCTACACCTTC. Its translation is CASSLGRGSGYTF.

The chain has TRBV5-8 and TRBJ2-3, with D perhaps TRBD2 (6 bases). Trimming removed 3 bases from V and 0 bases from J, with 14 bases in between. The length of the CDR3 is 16 residues. Germline V gives CDR1 SGHTS, CDR2 YDEGEE. The CDR3 loop is CASSSGASGSTDTQYF. The CDR3 nucleotides are TGTGCCAGCAGCTCCGGAGCGAGCGGGAGCACAGATACGCAGTATTTT.

In its sample, this clone was seen once. This chain links TRBV28 with TRBJ1-2, with 11 bases matching TRBD1. After removal of 5 bases from V and 3 bases from J, the junction contained 5 bases not matched to a gene. This CDR3 has 15 amino acids. Germline CDR1 reads MDHEN; CDR2 reads SYDVKM. CDR3 coding DNA: TGTGCCAGCAGTCCGAGGACAGGGGGCTACTATGGCTACACCTTC. Its protein is CASSPRTGGYYGYTF.

V usage is TRBV3-1 (or the pseudogene TRBV3-2) and J usage is TRBJ2-1; 10 nucleotides match TRBD2. V lost 2 bases, J lost 2 bases, and 6 bases stayed unmatched. Germline assignment: CDR1 LGHDT and CDR2 YNNKEL (reference sequence). The CDR3 contains 17 residues. Here the CDR3 reads CASSQPQAGGPYNEQFF. CDR3 DNA sequence: TGTGCCAGCAGCCAACCCCAAGCGGGAGGGCCCTACAATGAGCAGTTCTTC.

In this sample, this clone turned up a few times. The chain has TRBV11-2 and TRBJ1-5; TRBD1 is a possible D gene (6 bases). The CDR3 has 13 amino acids. Germline V gene lookup returns CDR1 SGHAT and CDR2 FQNNGV. V was pared by 2 bases and J by 6 bases, with 8 bases between. CDR3 sequence (DNA): TGTGCCAGCAGCTTAAACAGGGCTCAGCCCCAGCATTTT. Amino acid sequence: CASSLNRAQPQHF.

The V call is TRBV15, the J call TRBJ1-6; 7 positions agree with TRBD1. CDR1 and CDR2 (germline): LNHNV, YYDKDF (reference sequence). V shed 2 bases, J shed 5 bases, and the junction held 6 bases outside the gene matches. The CDR3 covers 16 residues. In DNA, the CDR3 is TGTGCCACCAGCAGAAAGACAGGGACCCATAATTCACCCCTCCACTTT. It yields the protein CATSRKTGTHNSPLHF.

V usage is TRBV6-5 and J usage is TRBJ1-5; possible D gene TRBD1, 5 bases. The CDR3 totals 13 residues. Per germline, CDR1 MNHEY and CDR2 SVGAGI. Trimming left V 7 bases short and J 7 bases short, with 14 bases between. CDR3 protein: CASTGREGQPQHF. The CDR3 bases are TGTGCCAGCACAGGGCGGGAAGGGCAGCCCCAGCATTTT.

This sequence joins TRBV10-3 and TRBJ1-2, with TRBD1 as a possible D gene (5 bases). The V and J ends lost 2 bases and 3 bases respectively, with 16 bases between them. The CDR3 runs to 16 residues. CDR1 is ENHRY, CDR2 SYGVKD, per germline. Here the CDR3 reads CAISERAGQWDYGYTF. The CDR3 DNA reads as TGTGCCATCAGTGAGAGGGCGGGGCAGTGGGACTATGGCTACACCTTC.

The CDR3 spells CASRIRDSLYQETQYF. DNA of the CDR3: TGTGCCAGCAGGATCCGGGACAGCCTGTACCAAGAGACCCAGTACTTC. The chain carries TRBV6-4 and TRBJ2-5, with 7 bases identical to TRBD1. Germline CDR1 and CDR2: MRHNA and SNTAGT. V gave up 6 bases and J gave up 0 bases; unmatched junction bases: 10. The CDR3 runs to 16 residues.

V gene TRBV6-5 combines with J gene TRBJ1-1; the D is unclear. The CDR3 loop spans 15 amino acids. Germline loops: CDR1 MNHEY, CDR2 SVGAGI. The germline V and J ends were trimmed by 8 bases and 2 bases, with 18 bases remaining between them. CDR3 nucleotide sequence: TGTGCCAGCGTTCTCCTGAGACGGGGAAACACTGAAGCTTTCTTT. It codes for CASVLLRRGNTEAFF.

The V call is TRBV19, the J call TRBJ2-3; possibly TRBD1 for D (6 bases). V gave up 2 bases and J gave up 5 bases, with 11 bases separating them. The CDR3 is 14 amino acids. CDR1 and CDR2 (germline): LNHDA, SQIVND (reference sequence). CDR3 amino acids: CASSINRARDTQYF. The DNA for the CDR3 is TGTGCCAGTAGTATAAACAGGGCCAGAGATACGCAGTATTTT.

The rearrangement joins TRBV21-1 to TRBJ1-5; the listed D gene, TRBD1, was not tested against the DNA. TRBV21-1 is reported as a pseudogene. This CDR3 has 16 residues. The CDR3 sequence is CASSKVSGQINQPQHF. The CDR3, as DNA: TGTGCCAGCAGCAAAGTGTCGGGACAGATTAATCAGCCCCAGCATTTT.

The chain carries TRBV29-1 and TRBJ2-2, with D uncertain. The length of the CDR3 is 12 residues. The V end was cut by 6 bases, the J end by 6 bases, with 11 bases between. CDR1 and CDR2 (germline): SQVTM, ANQGSEA. CDR3 sequence reads: CSVPFHSGELFF. DNA for the CDR3: TGCAGCGTCCCGTTCCACTCCGGGGAGCTGTTTTTT.

V gene TRBV15 combines with J gene TRBJ1-4, with D perhaps TRBD1 (6 bases). V gave up 1 base and J gave up 4 bases, with 10 bases separating them. The CDR3 runs 15 residues. CDR1 is LNHNV, CDR2 YYDKDF, per germline (reference sequence). CDR3 protein: CATSRARTVNEKLFF. The CDR3 nucleotides read TGTGCCACCAGCAGAGCCCGGACAGTTAATGAAAAACTGTTTTTT.

V usage is TRBV20-1 and J usage is TRBJ2-7; D is undetermined. V lost 3 bases and J 2 bases, leaving 11 bases between the germline ends. This CDR3 contains 13 residues. CDR1 DFQATT and CDR2 SNEGSKA come from the germline V gene (reference sequence). The CDR3 loop is CSASPGPTYEQYF. The CDR3 bases are TGCAGTGCTAGTCCAGGCCCTACCTACGAGCAGTACTTC.

V usage is TRBV4-1 and J usage is TRBJ1-2; 7 nucleotides line up with TRBD1. The V gene end was trimmed by 0 bases and the J gene end by 4 bases; junction bases not matched to a gene: 8. The CDR3 contains 16 residues. CDR1 MGHRA and CDR2 YSYEKL come from the germline V gene. CDR3 sequence: CASSQDATGPTYGYTF. For the CDR3, the DNA is TGCGCCAGCAGCCAAGACGCGACAGGGCCCACCTATGGCTACACCTTC.